This T cell receptor beta chain appears in the sequencing data of a study of T cell changes during pregnancy in multiple sclerosis. Assay used: immunoSEQ multiplex PCR; TCRdb lists only in-frame clones, some missing. The table lists 65,000 to 95,000 clones, 85% to 95% of them singletons. This CDR3 spans 14 amino acids. Trimming pared 0 bases from V and 6 bases from J, leaving 11 bases between. Germline V gene sequence: CDR1 SGDLS, CDR2 YYNGEE. The clonotype comes from a female donor in good health, enrolled as a control in a pregnancy study. The sequencing used peripheral blood, collected in the second trimester of pregnancy. V gene TRBV9 combines with J gene TRBJ2-3, with D possibly TRBD2 on 5 matching bases. CDR3 in amino acids: CASSVGTRLDTQYF. CDR3 nucleotide sequence: TGTGCCAGCAGCGTAGGGACTCGTTTGGATACGCAGTATTTT.